This TCR beta chain was identified in a study of identical twins. Study-level findings and limits: Researchers reported weaker excess twin sharing in beta out-of-frame sequences. A lower insertion count was a feature of abundant cord blood beta clonotypes, with no such feature in memory repertoires. Models came in too low on out-of-frame TCR alpha sharing in monozygotic twins.

Each CDR3 protein gets one entry after TCRdb re-called the 5' RACE reads with MiXCR. This sample has approximately 620,000 distinct CDR3 sequences, with approximately 9% found just once. Trimming stripped 4 bases from V and 7 bases from J, with 16 bases between. This CDR3 spans 13 amino acids. Germline values: CDR1 SQVTM, CDR2 ANQGSEA. This clonotype was seen more than once but under ten times. The antigen remains undetermined. The same data also went into a second study, on yellow fever vaccine responses in identical twins.

The chain has TRBV29-1 and TRBJ1-2, with a weak D call TRBD1 (5 bases). The TCR was taken from a woman aged 18-29 years in good health. The source material was PBMCs. The CDR3 DNA follows: TGCAGCGTTGTCTCGGAGGGGAGCTCTGGCTACACCTTC. This sequence encodes CSVVSEGSSGYTF.